Listed below are T cell receptor beta chains from one sample, sequenced in a study of T cells after yellow fever vaccination. TCRdb analysed the 5' RACE reads with MiXCR anew, one entry per CDR3 protein. The repertoire holds 300,000 to 400,000 distinct CDR3 sequences, with about 8.7% as singletons. The sample was PBMCs, taken on the day of the first yellow fever vaccination. All receptors derive from a man younger than 35 who received the YFV17D yellow fever vaccine. Both conserved end residues are part of each CDR3. Fields, in order: CDR3 DNA, CDR3 protein, J gene, V gene, clone size, D gene. D genes are given only for firm matches. Clone size is not always given. Where it is, it says once, few, many or a class for expanded clones.

DNA: TGTGCCAGCAGTTACTCGAGGGGGCTGAATTCACCCCTCCACTTT
CDR3: CASSYSRGLNSPLHF
J: TRBJ1-6
V: TRBV6-5
size: many
D: TRBD1

DNA: TGTGCCAGCAGTTCCAGGGGACTCAACACCGGGGAGCTGTTTTTT
CDR3: CASSSRGLNTGELFF
J: TRBJ2-2
V: TRBV12-3/TRBV12-4
size: many
D: -

DNA: TGTGCCAGCAGCCCCGGGACTAGCGGCTTGGGCGAGCAGTTCTTC
CDR3: CASSPGTSGLGEQFF
J: TRBJ2-1
V: TRBV7-2
size: few
D: TRBD2

DNA: TGTGCCAGCAGCCCCTCTCCTACCGGGGCCAACGTCCTGACTTTC
CDR3: CASSPSPTGANVLTF
J: TRBJ2-6
V: TRBV5-6
size: few
D: -

DNA: TGCGCCAGCAGGCCTGGAAACAGGGGGCCCTTCCACTTC
CDR3: CASRPGNRGPFHF
J: TRBJ1-2
V: TRBV5-1
size: many
D: TRBD1

DNA: TGTGCCAGCACCCGGGGGAGCTCAGATACGCAGTATTTT
CDR3: CASTRGSSDTQYF
J: TRBJ2-3
V: TRBV28
size: -
D: -

DNA: TGTGCCAGCAGTTTGGGATTAGTTAGGGACACCGGGGAGCTGTTTTTT
CDR3: CASSLGLVRDTGELFF
J: TRBJ2-2
V: TRBV6-5
size: few
D: -

DNA: TGTGCCAGCAGCTTAGTAGCCCCCGACGCGCACGAGCAGTACTTC
CDR3: CASSLVAPDAHEQYF
J: TRBJ2-7
V: TRBV7-2
size: few
D: -

DNA: TGTGCCAGCAGTTTCCGGTTAAATCAGCCCCAGCATTTT
CDR3: CASSFRLNQPQHF
J: TRBJ1-5
V: TRBV28
size: few
D: -

DNA: TGCAGTGCTAGAGACCCAGGAACTAGCGGGGGAGAGACCCAGTACTTC
CDR3: CSARDPGTSGGETQYF
J: TRBJ2-5
V: TRBV20-1
size: few
D: TRBD2

DNA: TGTGCCAGCAGCCCGGGCACCTCAGTGTATGGCTACACCTTC
CDR3: CASSPGTSVYGYTF
J: TRBJ1-2
V: TRBV12-3/TRBV12-4
size: few
D: -

DNA: TGCAGTGCTAGAGATCGTAGAGGGGTCACTGAAGCTTTCTTT
CDR3: CSARDRRGVTEAFF
J: TRBJ1-1
V: TRBV20-1
size: few
D: -

DNA: TGTGCCACCGGTCAGGGGGACTACACCTTC
CDR3: CATGQGDYTF
J: TRBJ1-2
V: TRBV6-2/TRBV6-3
size: -
D: TRBD1

DNA: TGTGCCAGCAGCCCCCTGGGGGGGAGCTCCTACAATGAGCAGTTCTTC
CDR3: CASSPLGGSSYNEQFF
J: TRBJ2-1
V: TRBV14
size: -
D: TRBD2

DNA: TGTGCCAGCAGCTTAGAACGATTCAATGAGCAGTTCTTC
CDR3: CASSLERFNEQFF
J: TRBJ2-1
V: TRBV11-2
size: few
D: -

DNA: TGCGCCAGCAGCCAAGTCGCACAGGACAATCAGCCCCAGCATTTT
CDR3: CASSQVAQDNQPQHF
J: TRBJ1-5
V: TRBV4-1
size: -
D: -

DNA: TGTGCCATCAGTGAGTCCAGGGCCGGGACCCAAGGGCCCCAGCATTTT
CDR3: CAISESRAGTQGPQHF
J: TRBJ1-5
V: TRBV10-3
size: few
D: -

DNA: TGTGCCAGCAGCCGACAGGGGTGGGATGGAAACACCATATATTTT
CDR3: CASSRQGWDGNTIYF
J: TRBJ1-3
V: TRBV7-2
size: few
D: TRBD1

DNA: TGCGCCAGCAGCCAAAGGTGGAATATCGGAGATACGCAGTATTTT
CDR3: CASSQRWNIGDTQYF
J: TRBJ2-3
V: TRBV4-1
size: -
D: -

DNA: TGTGCCAGCAGTTACTCACAGCGTCGTCCCTACAATGAGCAGTTCTTC
CDR3: CASSYSQRRPYNEQFF
J: TRBJ2-1
V: TRBV6-5
size: -
D: -

DNA: TGTGCCAGCAGTTCCCCCCGGCTGAACACTGAAGCTTTCTTT
CDR3: CASSSPRLNTEAFF
J: TRBJ1-1
V: TRBV28
size: -
D: -

DNA: TGTGCCACCTTTCGGGCAGGGGATAATGGGGCCAACGTCCTGACTTTC
CDR3: CATFRAGDNGANVLTF
J: TRBJ2-6
V: TRBV2
size: -
D: -

DNA: TGTGCCAGCAGGTATTGGACTCCAGCTAACTATGGCTACACCTTC
CDR3: CASRYWTPANYGYTF
J: TRBJ1-2
V: TRBV12-3/TRBV12-4
size: -
D: -

DNA: TGTGCCAGCAGCTTAGGAGGCAGGGCCTATCAGCCCCAGCATTTT
CDR3: CASSLGGRAYQPQHF
J: TRBJ1-5
V: TRBV7-2
size: many
D: -

DNA: TGTGCCAGCAGCCCCGGGCAAACTAATGAAAAACTGTTTTTT
CDR3: CASSPGQTNEKLFF
J: TRBJ1-4
V: TRBV6-2/TRBV6-3
size: few
D: -

DNA: TGTGCCAGCAGCTTCGAGGGATCTCAGCCCCAGCATTTT
CDR3: CASSFEGSQPQHF
J: TRBJ1-5
V: TRBV7-2
size: -
D: -

DNA: TGTGCCACCAGTGATTCCTATGCAGATACGCAGTATTTT
CDR3: CATSDSYADTQYF
J: TRBJ2-3
V: TRBV24-1
size: -
D: -

DNA: TGTGCCAGCAGCTTACAGCGGGGGGGCAAAGATACGCAGTATTTT
CDR3: CASSLQRGGKDTQYF
J: TRBJ2-3
V: TRBV11-2
size: many
D: TRBD2

DNA: TGCAGTGCTACCTCCAGCGGGGGGCGACCAGATACGCAATATTTT
CDR3: CSATSSGGRPDTQYF
J: TRBJ2-3
V: TRBV20-1
size: few
D: TRBD2

DNA: TGCGCCAGCAGCCCTGGGATGACAGAAAAACTGTTTTTT
CDR3: CASSPGMTEKLFF
J: TRBJ1-4
V: TRBV4-1
size: few
D: -

DNA: TGCAGCGTTGACGGGCTAGCGGGGACCCAGTACTTC
CDR3: CSVDGLAGTQYF
J: TRBJ2-5
V: TRBV29-1
size: few
D: TRBD2

DNA: TGTGCCAGCAGTTCCCTGAAGGCGTTCGTCCGGGAGCTGTTTTTT
CDR3: CASSSLKAFVRELFF
J: TRBJ2-2
V: TRBV12-3/TRBV12-4
size: few
D: -

DNA: TGTGCCAGCAGGAGTTCGTTAGCCTCTCAGCCCCAGCATTTT
CDR3: CASRSSLASQPQHF
J: TRBJ1-5
V: TRBV6-1
size: -
D: -